The table lists the clone carrying this TCR beta chain with a count of one. Antigen: not known. This sample was taken from a study of identical twins. Overall study findings and caveats: With monozygotic twins, out-of-frame TCR alpha sharing exceeded what models estimated.

A single record per CDR3 protein comes from TCRdb applying MiXCR to the 5' RACE reads. The table lists around 490,000 distinct CDR3 sequences, 20% to 25% of them singletons. The sample also formed part of further work on yellow fever vaccine responses in identical twins.

The sequence was collected from a woman younger than 30 in good health. Sequences were obtained from CD4+ T cells sorted from blood.

This CDR3 is CASSFGTGLDTIYF. CDR3 DNA: TGTGCCAGCAGTTTCGGGACAGGGTTGGACACCATATATTTT. The genes are TRBV6-5 and TRBJ1-3; 9 bases match TRBD1. The germline gives CDR1 MNHEY, CDR2 SVGAGI. This CDR3 has 14 residues. Unmatched junction bases numbered 6, after V lost 4 bases and J lost 8 bases.